The clone carrying this T cell receptor beta chain was counted only a few times. This record comes from a study of graft-versus-host responses after intestinal transplantation. Germline V gene data show CDR1 as LNHDA and CDR2 as SQIVND (reference sequence). CDR3 size: 12 residues. V was cut by 5 bases and J by 6 bases, with 8 bases left in between. Libraries were prepared by immunoSEQ multiplex PCR; TCRdb keeps only in-frame clonotypes and omits some of them. The repertoire holds over 8,000 clones, with 31% as singletons. The J gene is TRBJ2-1, the V gene TRBV19, with unresolved D. The TCR originated in a human patient who was an organ donor for intestinal transplantation. The specimen comprised alloreactive CD4+ T cells from a mixed lymphocyte reaction culture, sampled before transplantation. Subset described: CFSE-low proliferating T cells sorted from approximately 6-day pre-transplant mixed lymphocyte reaction (GvH or HvG direction). The DNA for the CDR3 is TGTGCCAGTAGTCCCCGGGCCAATGAGCAGTTCTTC. Translation gives CASSPRANEQFF.